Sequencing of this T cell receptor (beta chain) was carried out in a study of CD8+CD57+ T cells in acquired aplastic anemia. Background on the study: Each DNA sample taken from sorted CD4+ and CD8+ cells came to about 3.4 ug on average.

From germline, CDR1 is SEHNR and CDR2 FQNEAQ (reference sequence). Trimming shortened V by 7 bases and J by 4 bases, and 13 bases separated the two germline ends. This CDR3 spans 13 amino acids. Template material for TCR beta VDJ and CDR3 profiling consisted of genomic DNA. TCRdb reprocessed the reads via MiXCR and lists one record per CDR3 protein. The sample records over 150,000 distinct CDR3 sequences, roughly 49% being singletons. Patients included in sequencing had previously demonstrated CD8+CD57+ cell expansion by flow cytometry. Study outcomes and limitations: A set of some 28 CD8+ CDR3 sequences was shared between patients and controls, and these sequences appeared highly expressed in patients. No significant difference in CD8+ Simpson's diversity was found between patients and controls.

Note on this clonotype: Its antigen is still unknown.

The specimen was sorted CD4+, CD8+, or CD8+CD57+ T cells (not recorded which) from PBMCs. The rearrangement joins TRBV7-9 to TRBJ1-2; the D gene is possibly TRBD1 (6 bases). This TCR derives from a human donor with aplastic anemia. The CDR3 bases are TGTGCCAGCAACTCAAGGGGGGTCTATGGCTACACCTTC. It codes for CASNSRGVYGYTF.